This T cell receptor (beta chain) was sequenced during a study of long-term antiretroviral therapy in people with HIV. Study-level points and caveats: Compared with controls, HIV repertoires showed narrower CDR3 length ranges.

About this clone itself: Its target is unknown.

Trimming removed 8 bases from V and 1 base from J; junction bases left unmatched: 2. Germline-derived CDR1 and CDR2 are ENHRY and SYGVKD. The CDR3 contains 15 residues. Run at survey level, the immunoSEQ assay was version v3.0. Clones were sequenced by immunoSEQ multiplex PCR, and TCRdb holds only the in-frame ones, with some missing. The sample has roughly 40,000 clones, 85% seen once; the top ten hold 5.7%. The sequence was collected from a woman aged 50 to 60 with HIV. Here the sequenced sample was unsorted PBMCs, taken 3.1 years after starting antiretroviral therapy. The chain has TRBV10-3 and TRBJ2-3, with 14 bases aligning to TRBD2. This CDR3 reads CAIGGLAGGTDTQYF. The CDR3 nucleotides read TGTGCCATCGGGGGACTAGCGGGGGGCACAGATACGCAGTATTTT.